One sample yielded the 5 T cell receptor beta chains listed below, sequenced in a study of glioma-infiltrating T cells. Amplification of TCR alpha and beta CDR3 regions from RNA used iRepertoire nested multiplex PCR. TCRdb passed the multiplex PCR reads through MiXCR, listing each CDR3 protein once. The sample lists a few hundred thousand distinct CDR3 sequences, 35% to 45% occurring once. Input material: glioma tissue, nonneoplastic brain tissue, or PBMCs (not recorded which). The receptor source for this set is a human donor with low-grade glioma or glioblastoma, undergoing nonglioma brain surgery, or in good health (not recorded which).

A few counts support this clonotype. The rearrangement uses TRBV28 and TRBJ2-7; D possibly corresponds to TRBD1 (5 bases). Per the germline V gene, CDR1 is MDHEN and CDR2 is SYDVKM. V gave up 5 bases and J gave up 6 bases, with 26 bases separating them. The CDR3 spans 17 residues. Here the CDR3 DNA reads TGTGCCAGCAGTCCCCATGGACCTCTAAAGGGGAATGGCGAGCAGTACTTC. Encoded protein: CASSPHGPLKGNGEQYF.

The CDR3 reads CASSRAPHYYEQYF. The CDR3, as DNA: TGTGCCAGCAGCAGAGCGCCCCATTACTACGAGCAGTACTTC. The chain is built from TRBV7-2 and TRBJ2-7; D gene ambiguous. Trimming removed 5 bases from V and 3 bases from J, with 14 bases in between. Germline lookup yields CDR1 SGHTA and CDR2 FQGNSA. The CDR3 is 14 amino acids. Full variable domain (missing parts from reference TRBV7-2 and TRBJ2-7): GAGVSQSPSNKVTEKGKDVELRCDPISGHTALYWYRQSLGQGLEFLIYFQGNSAPDKSGLPSDRFSAERTGGSVSTLTIQRTQQEDSAVYLCASSRAPHYYEQYFGPGTRLTVT.

There are a few counts of this clonotype. V usage is TRBV7-9 and J usage is TRBJ2-1; 13 positions match TRBD2. This CDR3 contains 19 residues. Germline V gene lookup returns CDR1 SEHNR and CDR2 FQNEAQ (reference sequence). V was pared by 0 bases and J by 0 bases, with 5 bases of the junction left unmatched. The CDR3 nucleotides are TGTGCCAGCAGCTTAGCCGGACTAGCGGGAGCAAACTCCTACAATGAGCAGTTCTTC. This sequence encodes CASSLAGLAGANSYNEQFF. The whole variable domain, filled in from reference TRBV7-9 and TRBJ2-1, reads DTGVSQNPRHKITKRGQNVTFRCDPISEHNRLYWYRQTLGQGPEFLTYFQNEAQLEKSRLLSDRFSAERPKGSFSTLEIQRTEQGDSAMYLCASSLAGLAGANSYNEQFFGPGTRLTVL.

This clonotype came up a few times. CDR3 residues: CASSAAGNYEQYF. The CDR3 DNA is TGTGCCAGTTCCGCGGCAGGGAACTACGAGCAGTACTTC. This sequence joins TRBV19 and TRBJ2-7, with a weak D call TRBD1 (5 bases). CDR1 and CDR2 (germline): LNHDA, SQIVND (reference sequence). V dropped 8 bases and J dropped 3 bases, with 14 bases sitting between them. This CDR3 is built from 13 residues.

The chain has TRBV29-1 and TRBJ1-6; D unclear. This CDR3 spans 12 amino acids. CDR1 is SQVTM, CDR2 ANQGSEA, per germline. Deletions cut 6 bases from V and 10 bases from J, with 13 bases between. CDR3 coding DNA: TGCAGCGTGGGCCATGCGGGCTCACCCCTCCACTTT. This encodes CSVGHAGSPLHF. The full variable domain, completed using reference TRBV29-1 and TRBJ1-6, is SAVISQKPSRDICQRGTSLTIQCQVDSQVTMMFWYRQQPGQSLTLIATANQGSEATYESGFVIDKFPISRPNLTFSTLTVSNMSPEDSSIYLCSVGHAGSPLHFGNGTRLTVT.